One and the same sample provided the 6 T cell receptor beta chains below, sequenced in a study of T cells in Graves' hyperthyroidism and ophthalmopathy (dated by TCRdb to 2018 to 2020). Library prep was done by multiplex PCR. The reads were generated on an Illumina HiSeq 2000. The TCR beta CDR3 regions were amplified from RNA transcripts. A first-round RT-PCR of the TCR CDR3 used the HTBI primer set with the Qiagen OneStep RT-PCR kit. TCRdb redid the processing of the public reads, applying fastp at Q25 and MiXCR, and retained in-frame beta chains. Each CDR3 protein gets just one entry, which takes the most common genes and DNA from the rows behind it. Recorded for this sample are about 270,000 distinct CDR3 sequences; roughly 22% of them occurred a single time. Together, the top ten hold around 64% of the sample. Sequencing was performed on blood. The receptors stem from a man younger than 45 with Graves' ophthalmopathy.

The genes are TRBV27 and TRBJ2-7; 8 bases are shared with TRBD1. V dropped 6 bases and J dropped 4; count of bases not matched to a gene: 11. This CDR3 has 15 amino acids. CDR1 is MNHEY and CDR2 is SMNVEV in the germline V gene (reference sequence). CDR3: CASRTGGQANYEQYF. The CDR3 nucleotides are TGTGCCAGCAGGACTGGGGGACAGGCGAATTACGAGCAGTACTTC.

This chain joins TRBV28 and TRBJ1-5; D remains ambiguous. CDR3 length: 13 residues. V was pared by 7 bases and J by 6 bases, with 13 bases between. Looked up from germline, CDR1 is MDHEN and CDR2 is SYDVKM. The CDR3 DNA reads TGTGCCAGCAACAACTTGGGCACTCAGCCCCAGCATTTT. Translated: CASNNLGTQPQHF.

The chain recombines TRBV15 with TRBJ2-5, with 7 bases lining up with TRBD1. Germline CDR1 and CDR2: LNHNV and YYDKDF (reference sequence). This CDR3 contains 14 residues. Germline trimming cut 1 base from V and 4 bases from J; bases unmatched to any gene: 3. The CDR3 region has the DNA TGTGCCACCAGCAGAGTAAACAGGGGAGAGACCCAGTACTTC. Protein product: CATSRVNRGETQYF.

The V and J genes are TRBV6-1 and TRBJ2-1, with a weak D call TRBD2 (6 bases). This CDR3 is 15 amino acids long. V was clipped by 4 bases and J by 9 bases, with 19 bases between them. Germline V CDR1 and CDR2: MNHNS, SASEGT. CDR3 nucleotide sequence: TGTGCCAGCAGTGCCGCCGGGACTCCTACGGGTGAGCAGTTCTTC. Residues: CASSAAGTPTGEQFF.

This clonotype was observed at least ten times. The V call is TRBV7-9, the J call TRBJ1-1; tentatively, D is TRBD1 (5 bases). The CDR3 consists of 11 residues. Germline CDR1 reads SEHNR; CDR2 reads FQNEAQ (reference sequence). The V end lost 6 bases, the J end lost 8 bases, and 10 bases lay between the germline ends. For the CDR3, the DNA is TGTGCCAGCAGGTTGGGGGTAGAAGCTTTCTTT. Translation: CASRLGVEAFF.

This clonotype was seen many times. V is TRBV5-1 and J is TRBJ2-1; D is ambiguous. Looked up from germline, CDR1 is SGHRS and CDR2 is YFSETQ. There are 15 residues in the CDR3. Trimming took 4 bases from V and 5 from J, leaving 16 bases between them. Here the CDR3 DNA reads TGCGCCAGCAGCGGAGACCCGACGGCGGACAATGAGCAGTTCTTC. Translating gives CASSGDPTADNEQFF.